The 26 T cell receptor beta chains below were found in one sample sequenced in a study of blood T cells in healthy people across ages (dated by TCRdb to between 2015 and 2016). Libraries were built with 5' RACE. TCRdb shows the sequencer as Illumina HiSeq 2500. A second PCR of roughly 6 to 11 cycles was run with a J-beta primer mix and a sample-barcoded 5' primer. TCRdb itself trimmed the public reads at Q25 with fastp, ran MiXCR and retained productive beta chains. One record per CDR3 amino acid sequence lists the most common genes and DNA. The sample table contains hundreds of thousands of distinct CDR3 sequences; only one count was recorded for roughly 25% of them. The leading ten clones occupy more than 8% of the sample. This sample was also put to use in a study of T cells of mothers and their children.

Sequenced input: blood. The receptors originated from a boy younger than 18 in good health.

For this clonotype: Given the absence of the conserved phenylalanine or tryptophan at the CDR3 end, a read error is likely. The V call is TRBV5-1, the J call TRBJ2-1, with D unclear. V was pared by 7 bases and J by 4 bases, with 15 bases between. The germline V gene has CDR1 SGHRS and CDR2 YFSETQ. The CDR3 contains 14 residues. The CDR3 sequence: CASYAAGEYNEQFL. CDR3 bases: TGCGCCAGCTATGCGGCAGGAGAATACAATGAGCAGTTCCTC.

This clonotype was seen more than once but under ten times. J is TRBJ2-3 and V is TRBV5-1; D is unresolved. The V end lost 0 bases, the J end lost 2 bases, and 13 bases lay between the germline ends. The CDR3 loop spans 16 amino acids. Per germline, CDR1 SGHRS and CDR2 YFSETQ. DNA of the CDR3: TGCGCCAGCAGCTTGGATTCTCGGAAGATCACAGATACGCAGTATTTT. Translated: CASSLDSRKITDTQYF.

The chain employs TRBV12-3 or TRBV12-4 and TRBJ1-1, with D perhaps matching TRBD1 (5 bases). The V end was cut by 0 bases, the J end by 0 bases, with 20 bases between. This CDR3 contains 19 residues. CDR3 in DNA: TGTGCCAGCAGTTTAGCGCTAGAGGCCCAGGGTGGGATGAACACTGAAGCTTTCTTT. This gives the protein CASSLALEAQGGMNTEAFF.

This clonotype was detected only a few times. The CDR3 DNA reads as TGTGCCAGCAGCCACGAAGGGAGGGGGGAGATCCAAGAGACCCAGTACTTC. This gives the protein CASSHEGRGEIQETQYF. This chain connects TRBV4-2 to TRBJ2-5; tentative D call: TRBD2 (7 bases). CDR3 length: 17 amino acids. CDR1 and CDR2 (germline): LGHNA, YNFKEQ. Trimming took off 3 bases at V and 1 base at J, with 18 bases between the two ends.

Only a few counts were recorded for this clonotype. The chain uses TRBV4-3 and TRBJ2-1, with 8 bases identical to TRBD2. In germline, CDR1 is LGHNA, CDR2 YSLEER. The CDR3 is 16 residues long. V was pared by 1 base and J by 10 bases, with 12 bases of the junction left unmatched. CDR3 nucleotide sequence: TGCGCCAGCAGCCAAGGACGCAGCGGGGGAGCCGGGGAGCAGTTCTTC. This sequence encodes CASSQGRSGGAGEQFF.

Only a few counts were recorded for this clonotype. The CDR3 loop is CSARAGHGTYEQYF. Written as DNA, the CDR3 is TGCAGTGCTAGAGCGGGACACGGAACCTACGAGCAGTACTTC. The V and J genes are TRBV20-1 and TRBJ2-7; a possible D gene is TRBD1 (6 bases). With 1 base removed from V and 2 bases from J, the gap between germline ends came to 12 bases. The germline V gene encodes CDR1 DFQATT and CDR2 SNEGSKA (reference sequence). CDR3 size: 14 residues.

This clonotype was counted between two and nine times. The rearrangement uses TRBV4-1 and TRBJ2-4; 8 nucleotides align to TRBD1. After removal of 0 bases from V and 7 bases from J, the junction contained 2 bases not matched to a gene. The length of the CDR3 is 14 residues. Per germline, CDR1 MGHRA and CDR2 YSYEKL. CDR3 loop: CASSQDWTGNIQYF. CDR3 nucleotide sequence: TGCGCCAGCAGCCAAGATTGGACAGGGAACATTCAGTACTTC.

The chain couples TRBV10-3 to TRBJ1-1; TRBD1 might be the D (5 bases). The CDR3 totals 14 residues. Germline-derived CDR1 and CDR2 are ENHRY and SYGVKD. V was shortened by 2 bases and J by 6 bases, with 13 bases between the two germline ends. CDR3 sequence (DNA): TGTGCCATCAGTGAGGGGCAGGGAAAAGCTGAAGCTTTCTTT. Translating gives CAISEGQGKAEAFF.

This clonotype has a handful of counts. The V gene is TRBV9, the J gene TRBJ2-7, with TRBD2 matching 8 bases. This CDR3 comprises 17 residues. Germline trimming cut 0 bases from V and 0 bases from J; bases unmatched to any gene: 8. Germline V gene lookup returns CDR1 SGDLS and CDR2 YYNGEE. DNA of the CDR3: TGTGCCAGCAGCGTAGACCCGACTAGCGCCAGCTCCTACGAGCAGTACTTC. It encodes CASSVDPTSASSYEQYF.

The table lists this clonotype with a few counts. J is TRBJ1-2 and V is TRBV7-8; no firm D call. Germline V gene lookup returns CDR1 SGHVS and CDR2 FQNEAQ. The CDR3 extends over 14 amino acids. The germline V and J ends were trimmed by 3 bases and 8 bases, with 16 bases remaining between them. As DNA, the CDR3 is TGTGCCAGCAGCTTCTCGGACGTGGTGGAGGGCTACACCTTC. This sequence encodes CASSFSDVVEGYTF.

The chain recombines TRBV7-9 with TRBJ2-3; 7 nucleotides line up with TRBD1. Germline lookup yields CDR1 SEHNR and CDR2 FQNEAQ (reference sequence). This CDR3 contains 14 residues. J gave up 8 bases and V 9 bases, and 14 bases lay outside the gene matches. CDR3 sequence reads: CASKDRWSYSTQYF. The CDR3 nucleotides read TGTGCCAGTAAGGACAGGTGGTCTTATTCTACGCAGTATTTT.

This clonotype was seen more than once but under ten times. The CDR3: CATGSWGAGELFF. For the CDR3, the DNA is TGTGCCACCGGGTCATGGGGGGCCGGGGAGCTGTTTTTT. The genes are TRBV15 and TRBJ2-2, with D perhaps TRBD2 (6 bases). The germline gives CDR1 LNHNV, CDR2 YYDKDF (reference sequence). The CDR3 consists of 13 residues. The V end was cut by 8 bases, the J end by 6 bases, with 13 bases between. The full variable domain, in which reference TRBV15 and TRBJ2-2 provide the parts outside the CDR3, is DAMVIQNPRYQVTQFGKPVTLSCSQTLNHNVMYWYQQKSSQAPKLLFHYYDKDFNNEADTPDNFQSRRPNTSFCFLDIRSPGLGDTAMYLCATGSWGAGELFFGEGSRLTVL.

This clonotype has only a few counts. CDR3 sequence reads: CASSFPPTSTDTQYF. CDR3 DNA: TGTGCCAGCAGTTTTCCCCCGACTAGCACAGATACGCAGTATTTT. The rearrangement links TRBV28 to TRBJ2-3; no clear D. The CDR3 runs to 15 residues. The V gene lost 3 bases and the J gene lost 0 bases, with 10 bases spanning the gap. Germline V gives CDR1 MDHEN, CDR2 SYDVKM.

The chain uses TRBV5-1 and TRBJ1-1; 7 bases are shared with TRBD1. The CDR3 runs 15 residues. The germline CDR1 and CDR2 sequences are SGHRS and YFSETQ. The trim removed 6 bases at V and 0 bases at J, leaving 8 bases unmatched. The CDR3 spells CASKGQSFMNTEAFF. In nucleotides, the CDR3 is TGCGCCAGCAAGGGACAGAGTTTCATGAACACTGAAGCTTTCTTT.

This clonotype was observed a few times. This chain connects TRBV7-4 to TRBJ1-3; no firm D call. CDR1 and CDR2 from the germline V gene are SGHVT and SQSDAQ. There are 15 residues in the CDR3. Between the trimmed V and J ends, which lost 5 bases and 7 bases, there was a span of 18 bases. The CDR3 sequence is CASSVVIQSGNTIYF. The CDR3 bases are TGTGCCAGCAGCGTTGTGATCCAATCCGGGAACACCATATATTTT.

This clonotype was detected a few times. The V gene is TRBV28, the J gene TRBJ1-1; the match to TRBD1 covers 7 bases. Per germline, CDR1 MDHEN and CDR2 SYDVKM. After removal of 5 bases from V and 2 bases from J, the junction contained 5 bases not matched to a gene. The CDR3 has 14 amino acids. CDR3 protein: CASSQQGYNTEAFF. In nucleotides, the CDR3 is TGTGCCAGCAGTCAACAGGGGTACAACACTGAAGCTTTCTTT. Combining the CDR3 with reference TRBV28 and TRBJ1-1 gives the whole variable domain DVKVTQSSRYLVKRTGEKVFLECVQDMDHENMFWYRQDPGLGLRLIYFSYDVKMKEKGDIPEGYSVSREKKERFSLILESASTNQTSMYLCASSQQGYNTEAFFGQGTRLTVV.

This clonotype has only a few counts. This sequence joins TRBV12-3 or TRBV12-4 and TRBJ2-7, with TRBD1 matching 10 bases. This CDR3 is built from 14 residues. After removal of 8 bases from V and 6 bases from J, the junction contained 10 bases not matched to a gene. DNA of the CDR3: TGTGCCAGCCTTTCCGGGACAGGGGTGACCGAGCAGTACTTC. This codes for CASLSGTGVTEQYF.

Many counts were recorded for this clonotype. The chain links TRBV9 to TRBJ2-3, with D possibly TRBD2 on 6 matching bases. V was pared by 5 bases and J by 0 bases, with 10 bases between. The germline V gene encodes CDR1 SGDLS and CDR2 YYNGEE. CDR3 size: 14 residues. CDR3 loop: CASSAGGSTDTQYF. The CDR3 nucleotides are TGTGCCAGCAGTGCCGGGGGAAGCACAGATACGCAGTATTTT.

This clonotype was observed a few times. The genes are TRBV5-1 and TRBJ2-5; no definite D call. The tail of the sequence fits TRBJ2-1 better, so the J call may be wrong. CDR3 length: 15 amino acids. The germline CDR1 and CDR2 sequences are SGHRS and YFSETQ. The CDR3 region has the DNA TGCGCCAGCAGCCTGACTCAAACCATGTACAATGAGCAGTTCTTC. Its translation is CASSLTQTMYNEQFF.

About this clonotype: An end of the junction does not agree with germline; a read error may underlie this. This chain connects TRBV20-1 to TRBJ2-5; D may match TRBD1 or TRBD2 (5 bases each). Germline V gives CDR1 DFQATT, CDR2 SNEGSKA (reference sequence). This CDR3 contains 14 residues. The CDR3 loop reads CSASGRENQGTQYF. In nucleotides, the CDR3 is TGCAGTGCTAGTGGCAGGGAGAACCAAGGGACCCAGTACTTC.

The rearrangement links TRBV12-3 or TRBV12-4 to TRBJ1-5, with D uncertain. Trimming shortened V by 4 bases and J by 4 bases, and 11 bases separated the two germline ends. The CDR3 totals 14 residues. CDR3 in amino acids: CASSSLSVNQPQHF. The CDR3 bases are TGTGCCAGCAGTTCCTTATCCGTAAATCAGCCCCAGCATTTT.

This clonotype came up once. This chain joins TRBV20-1 and TRBJ2-2; D remains ambiguous. With 6 bases removed from V and 2 bases from J, the gap between germline ends came to 13 bases. The CDR3 extends over 14 amino acids. Germline V gene lookup returns CDR1 DFQATT and CDR2 SNEGSKA (reference sequence). CDR3 amino acids: CSAPINGNTGELFF. The CDR3, as DNA: TGCAGTGCCCCAATCAACGGCAACACCGGGGAGCTGTTTTTT.

Of note for this clonotype: One end of the junction varies from germline; a read error may be responsible. V usage is TRBV18 and J usage is TRBJ2-5; D is ambiguous. The germline CDR1 and CDR2 sequences are KGHSH and LQKENI. The CDR3 runs to 14 residues. In nucleotides, the CDR3 is TGTGCCAGCTCACCATACGTAAACCAAGAGGCCCAGTACTTC. Protein sequence: CASSPYVNQEAQYF. The whole variable domain, filled in from reference TRBV18 and TRBJ2-5, reads NAGVMQNPRHLVRRRGQEARLRCSPMKGHSHVYWYRQLPEEGLKFMVYLQKENIIDESGMPKERFSAEFPKEGPSILRIQQVVRGDSAAYFCASSPYVNQEAQYFGPGTRLLVL.

The sample holds a few counts of this clonotype. The V and J genes are TRBV7-9 and TRBJ2-5; the match to TRBD2 covers 7 bases. Germline CDR1 and CDR2: SEHNR and FQNEAQ (reference sequence). J gave up 2 bases and V 6 bases, and 9 bases lay outside the gene matches. The CDR3 runs 15 residues. The CDR3 reads CASRDQRGPQETQYF. The DNA of the CDR3 is TGTGCCAGCAGGGACCAGCGGGGACCACAAGAGACCCAGTACTTC.

J is TRBJ2-1 and V is TRBV21-1; TRBD2, as called in the table, went unchecked against the DNA. TRBV21-1 is reported as a pseudogene. The CDR3 length is 18 residues. The CDR3 region has the DNA TGTGCCAGCAGCAAGAGACTAGCGGGAGAGGGCGTCTACAATGAGCAGTTCTTC. Its protein product is CASSKRLAGEGVYNEQFF.

The chain carries TRBV7-9 and TRBJ2-1; a weak D match, TRBD1 (6 bases). This CDR3 is built from 14 residues. The ends were cut back, 4 bases at V and 9 bases at J, with 16 bases in the middle. The germline CDR1 and CDR2 sequences are SEHNR and FQNEAQ (reference sequence). The CDR3 here is CASSSPQGGGEQFF. The CDR3, as DNA: TGTGCCAGCAGCTCTCCTCAAGGGGGTGGTGAGCAGTTCTTC.